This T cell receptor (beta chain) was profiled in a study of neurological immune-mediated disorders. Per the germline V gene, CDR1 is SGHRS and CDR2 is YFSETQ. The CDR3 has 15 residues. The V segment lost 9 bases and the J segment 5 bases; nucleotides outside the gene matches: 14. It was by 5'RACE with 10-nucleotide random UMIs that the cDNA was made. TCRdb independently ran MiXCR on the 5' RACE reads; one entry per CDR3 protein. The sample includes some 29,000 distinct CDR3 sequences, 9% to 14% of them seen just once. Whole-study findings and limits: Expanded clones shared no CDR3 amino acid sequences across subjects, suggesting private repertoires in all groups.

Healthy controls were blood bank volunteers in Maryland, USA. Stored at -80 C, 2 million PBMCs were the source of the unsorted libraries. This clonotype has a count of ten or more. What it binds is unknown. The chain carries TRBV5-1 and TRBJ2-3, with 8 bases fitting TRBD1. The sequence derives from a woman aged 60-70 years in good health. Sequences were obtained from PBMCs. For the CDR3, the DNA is TGCGCCACCGCTGCTTCCGGGACAGGCGGAGATACGCAGTATTTT. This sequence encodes CATAASGTGGDTQYF.